Following are 22 T cell receptor beta chains from one sample sequenced in a study of cytomegalovirus exposure and HLA in healthy donors. 60 Vbeta and 13 Jbeta primers were used in PCR. Only in-frame clones appear in the TCRdb table, and some are missing; sequencing was by immunoSEQ multiplex PCR. The sample includes approximately 150,000 clones, 82% of them seen just once. Sample: PBMCs. These receptors were taken from a man between 45 and 60 years old in good health and CMV-seropositive.

This clone was found a few times. DNA of the CDR3: TGTGCCAGCATCCCGGACAGGGACATCTCCTACGAGCAGTACTTC. Protein: CASIPDRDISYEQYF. This rearrangement joins TRBV28 to TRBJ2-7, with TRBD1 matching 8 bases. CDR1 and CDR2 (germline): MDHEN, SYDVKM. The CDR3 runs 15 residues. The trim removed 7 bases at V and 0 bases at J, leaving 8 bases unmatched.

There are a few counts of this clone. V gene TRBV4-2 combines with J gene TRBJ2-1; 11 bases are shared with TRBD1. V gave up 4 bases and J gave up 7 bases; unmatched junction bases: 15. Germline V lookup: CDR1 LGHNA, CDR2 YNFKEQ. There are 18 residues in the CDR3. In nucleotides, the CDR3 is TGTGCCAGCAGCCTAAAAACCGGGTCGGACAGGGGGCAGAATGAGCAGTTCTTC. Translation gives CASSLKTGSDRGQNEQFF.

The chain couples TRBV18 to TRBJ2-4; D perhaps matches TRBD2 (6 bases). The CDR3 extends over 14 amino acids. In germline, CDR1 is KGHSH, CDR2 LQKENI. Trimming took 3 bases from V and 5 from J, leaving 11 bases between them. The CDR3 DNA is TGTGCCAGCTCACCCGGGACTTTGGAAAACATTCAGTACTTC. The encoded protein is CASSPGTLENIQYF.

This clone turned up a few times. This chain uses TRBV27 with TRBJ1-2; 7 nucleotides line up with TRBD1. Germline values: CDR1 MNHEY, CDR2 SMNVEV (reference sequence). The junction had 11 bases not matched to a gene; V was cut back by 6 bases and J by 7 bases. The CDR3 runs to 14 residues. CDR3 bases: TGTGCCAGCAGCCTCTTACAGGGGTATGGTGGCTACACCTTC. Translated: CASSLLQGYGGYTF.

The chain couples TRBV13 to TRBJ2-1; 10 bases are a match to TRBD2. Germline CDR1 is PRHDT and CDR2 is FYEKMQ (reference sequence). The CDR3 extends over 18 amino acids. V lost 0 bases to trimming and J lost 4 bases; unmatched junction nucleotides: 9. The CDR3 protein is CASSLGSAGGPSYNEQFF. CDR3 coding DNA: TGTGCCAGCAGCTTAGGCTCAGCGGGAGGGCCAAGTTACAATGAGCAGTTCTTC.

The CDR3 nucleotides read TGTGCCAGCAGTTTACCTCCGGGACAAAACTATGGCTACACCTTC. It codes for CASSLPPGQNYGYTF. V usage is TRBV28 and J usage is TRBJ1-2, with D perhaps TRBD1 (6 bases). Per the germline V gene, CDR1 is MDHEN and CDR2 is SYDVKM. V was cut by 2 bases and J by 2 bases, with 12 bases left in between. This CDR3 has 15 residues.

This sequence joins TRBV7-3 and TRBJ1-1, with TRBD1 as a possible D gene (6 bases). The CDR3 runs 15 residues. V lost 6 bases and J lost 3, with 17 bases in between. Germline values: CDR1 SGHTA, CDR2 FQGTGA. The CDR3 coding sequence is TGTGCCAGCAGATTATCAGGGGCTGGGCACACTGAAGCTTTCTTT. As protein: CASRLSGAGHTEAFF.

The V and J genes are TRBV19 and TRBJ1-5; possible D gene TRBD1, 5 bases. The CDR3 has 15 amino acids. The germline V and J ends were trimmed by 3 bases and 0 bases, with 9 bases remaining between them. CDR1 is LNHDA, CDR2 SQIVND, per germline (reference sequence). CDR3 nucleotides: TGTGCCAGTAGTATGGAGGGGAGTAGCAATCAGCCCCAGCATTTT. This translates into CASSMEGSSNQPQHF.

The chain combines TRBV28 with TRBJ1-1, with D possibly TRBD1 on 5 matching bases. Deletions cut 6 bases from V and 3 bases from J, with 11 bases between. This CDR3 has 13 amino acids. Germline-derived CDR1 and CDR2 are MDHEN and SYDVKM. The chain's CDR3 is CASRQRGYTEAFF. CDR3 nucleotides: TGTGCCAGCAGGCAAAGGGGTTACACTGAAGCTTTCTTT.

This clone is a singleton in its sample. The rearrangement uses TRBV5-1 and TRBJ2-2; D is perhaps TRBD1 (5 bases). V was cut by 2 bases and J by 6 bases, with 8 bases left in between. The CDR3 length is 13 residues. Germline values: CDR1 SGHRS, CDR2 YFSETQ. The CDR3 sequence is CASSFTGAGELFF. The CDR3 DNA reads TGCGCCAGCAGCTTTACAGGTGCCGGGGAGCTGTTTTTT.

The chain combines TRBV29-1 with TRBJ2-2; 9 bases are a match to TRBD1. After removal of 5 bases from V and 10 bases from J, the junction contained 8 bases not matched to a gene. The CDR3 is made up of 13 amino acids. In germline, CDR1 is SQVTM, CDR2 ANQGSEA. The chain's CDR3 is CSVPGTGRKELFF. Written as DNA, the CDR3 is TGCAGCGTTCCCGGGACAGGGAGGAAGGAGCTGTTTTTT.

The rearrangement uses TRBV4-3 and TRBJ1-1, with D possibly being TRBD1 (6 bases). Germline V CDR1 and CDR2: LGHNA, YSLEER. Trimming pared 3 bases from V and 6 bases from J, leaving 17 bases between. This CDR3 has 15 residues. CDR3: CASSQNRVGFAEAFF. The CDR3 nucleotides are TGCGCCAGCAGCCAGAACAGGGTTGGTTTTGCTGAAGCTTTCTTT.

The rearrangement uses TRBV4-2 and TRBJ1-6; 9 nucleotides align to TRBD1. Germline assignment: CDR1 LGHNA and CDR2 YNFKEQ. The V segment lost 0 bases and the J segment 9 bases; nucleotides outside the gene matches: 12. This CDR3 spans 18 amino acids. The CDR3 protein is CASSQEGPGTGLRSPLHF. In DNA, the CDR3 is TGTGCCAGCAGCCAAGAGGGGCCCGGGACAGGGCTGCGTTCACCCCTCCACTTT.

This clone showed up just once. The chain's CDR3 is CASSKLWSRTDYNYGYTF. For the CDR3, the DNA is TGTGCCAGCAGCAAACTATGGTCCAGGACAGATTATAACTATGGCTACACCTTC. The chain combines TRBV21-1 with TRBJ1-2; TRBD1 was called by the table and not checked on the DNA. TRBV21-1 is labeled a pseudogene. The CDR3 is made up of 18 amino acids.

The chain carries TRBV6-6 and TRBJ2-2; 9 bases are shared with TRBD1. With 5 bases clipped from V and 4 bases from J, the junction kept 5 bases outside the gene matches. The CDR3 contains 15 residues. Per the germline V gene, CDR1 is MNHNY and CDR2 is SVGAGI (reference sequence). The CDR3 DNA follows: TGTGCCAGCAGTCCCTCGACAGGGGGCACCGGGGAGCTGTTTTTT. Residues: CASSPSTGGTGELFF.

This clone appeared a few times. This chain joins TRBV5-1 and TRBJ2-7, with a tentative D call TRBD2 (5 bases). Germline V gene sequence: CDR1 SGHRS, CDR2 YFSETQ. This CDR3 is 14 amino acids long. Trimming took off 5 bases at V and 3 bases at J, with 15 bases between the two ends. This CDR3 is CASSQEAGNYEQYF. As DNA, the CDR3 is TGCGCCAGCAGTCAGGAGGCAGGAAACTACGAGCAGTACTTC.

The chain has TRBV7-2 and TRBJ2-3; TRBD2 might be the D (6 bases). Deletions cut 6 bases from V and 0 bases from J, with 13 bases between. Germline assignment: CDR1 SGHTA and CDR2 FQGNSA. This CDR3 is 15 amino acids long. The DNA for the CDR3 is TGTGCCAGCAGTAAACTAGCAGGGAGCACAGATACGCAGTATTTT. Its protein is CASSKLAGSTDTQYF.

The chain recombines TRBV28 with TRBJ1-2, with D possibly matching TRBD1 (5 bases). V was trimmed by 7 bases and J by 7 bases, leaving 16 bases between them. The CDR3 totals 13 residues. CDR1 MDHEN and CDR2 SYDVKM come from the germline V gene. The CDR3 reads CASILRPGGGYTF. CDR3 bases: TGTGCCAGCATCCTGAGGCCCGGGGGTGGCTACACCTTC.

As to this clone: One end of the junction is discordant with germline, which a read error may explain. Other DNA sequences from this sample encode an identical CDR3 as well. The gene calls are TRBV5-1 and TRBJ2-1; TRBD1 might be the D (6 bases). Germline V CDR1 and CDR2: SGHRS, YFSETQ. The CDR3 is 18 residues long. CDR3: CASSPGWDTRRWFDEQFF. The DNA of the CDR3 is TGCGCCAGCAGCCCGGGGTGGGACACGCGAAGGTGGTTCGATGAGCAATTCTTC.

This chain links TRBV7-4 with TRBJ1-3, with a weak D call TRBD1 (5 bases). From germline, CDR1 is SGHVT and CDR2 SQSDAQ. This CDR3 has 15 residues. Trimming stripped 5 bases from V and 5 bases from J, with 16 bases between. DNA for the CDR3: TGTGCCAGCAGCCCCAGGGCTCTATTGCGAAACACCATATATTTT. It encodes CASSPRALLRNTIYF.

The chain has TRBV7-2 and TRBJ2-1; TRBD1 agrees at 7 bases. V was pared by 4 bases and J by 8 bases, with 8 bases of the junction left unmatched. Germline CDR1 SGHTA, CDR2 FQGNSA. The CDR3 has 14 residues. DNA of the CDR3: TGTGCCAGCAGCTCATACGACAGGGCCCATGAGCAGTTCTTC. It specifies CASSSYDRAHEQFF.

The chain has TRBV14 and TRBJ2-5; a possible D gene is TRBD2 (6 bases). This CDR3 region has 14 residues. Germline loops: CDR1 SGHDN, CDR2 FVKESK. Between the trimmed V and J ends, which lost 5 bases and 3 bases, there was a span of 13 bases. CDR3 loop: CASSDRDLEETQYF. In nucleotides, the CDR3 is TGTGCCAGCAGCGACCGGGACTTAGAAGAGACCCAGTACTTC.